The 26 T cell receptor beta chains given below trace back to one sample, sequenced in a study of esophageal squamous cell carcinoma under preoperative chemotherapy. Time point noted: after preoperative PTX-NDP chemotherapy. TCRdb recomputed calls from the PCR reads with MiXCR, one row per CDR3 protein. Seen here are about 20,000 distinct CDR3 sequences, just over 45% observed once, and the top ten hold under 35%. This material was collected from a patient given preoperative chemotherapy. Source of these receptors: a human donor with esophageal squamous cell carcinoma. The donor label of this sample is uncertain.

The chain joins TRBV6-1 to TRBJ2-2; no reliable D call. V dropped 6 bases and J dropped 10 bases, with 18 bases sitting between them. The CDR3 is made up of 14 amino acids. Germline V gene sequence: CDR1 MNHNS, CDR2 SASEGT. The CDR3 nucleotides read TGTGCCAGCAGGCAGGATGGCCTCACAGAGGAGCTGTTTTTT. It yields the protein CASRQDGLTEELFF.

A note on this clonotype: An end of the junction does not agree with germline; a read error may underlie this. The genes are TRBV7-2 and TRBJ2-5; 7 bases align to TRBD1. The germline V gene encodes CDR1 SGHTA and CDR2 FQGNSA. The CDR3 has 16 residues. The DNA of the CDR3 is TGTGCCAGCAGCGCACGACAGGGCCGGGACCCAGATACGCAGTATTTC. Encoded protein: CASSARQGRDPDTQYF.

The chain recombines TRBV7-8 with TRBJ2-3, with D perhaps matching TRBD2 (6 bases). Per the germline V gene, CDR1 is SGHVS and CDR2 is FQNEAQ. The ends were cut back, 1 base at V and 4 bases at J, with 12 bases in the middle. The CDR3 runs 15 residues. CDR3 in amino acids: CASSLEGLVSDTQYF. The CDR3 DNA reads TGTGCCAGCAGCTTAGAGGGACTGGTTTCAGATACGCAGTATTTT. Variable domain in full (rest from reference TRBV7-8 and TRBJ2-3): GAGVSQSPRYKVAKRGQDVALRCDPISGHVSLFWYQQALGQGPEFLTYFQNEAQLDKSGLPSDRFFAERPEGSVSTLKIQRTQQEDSAVYLCASSLEGLVSDTQYFGPGTRLTVL.

The rearrangement links TRBV5-4 to TRBJ2-5; D not certain. The J call may not be correct, given that the DNA end is closer to TRBJ2-1. Germline CDR1 reads SGHNT; CDR2 reads YYREEE (reference sequence). The CDR3 sequence is 12 residues long. The CDR3 loop reads CASSTGWHEQFF. Written as DNA, the CDR3 is TGTGCCAGCAGCACCGGGTGGCACGAGCAGTTCTTC.

The chain carries TRBV6-1 and TRBJ2-2; 9 bases agree with TRBD1. There are 14 residues in the CDR3. Per the germline V gene, CDR1 is MNHNS and CDR2 is SASEGT. The junction had 12 bases not matched to a gene; V was cut back by 6 bases and J by 13 bases. This CDR3 reads CASSRQGDTGTLFF. The DNA for the CDR3 is TGTGCCAGCAGCCGACAGGGGGACACCGGTACGCTGTTTTTT.

This clonotype was counted at least ten times. The chain employs TRBV7-2 and TRBJ1-2; the D is unclear. Trimming left V 4 bases short and J 5 bases short, with 11 bases between. Germline CDR1 reads SGHTA; CDR2 reads FQGNSA. The CDR3 loop spans 13 amino acids. The CDR3 region is CASSSPGPYGYTF. CDR3 DNA: TGTGCCAGCAGCTCACCGGGTCCATATGGCTACACCTTC. The whole variable domain, filled in from reference TRBV7-2 and TRBJ1-2, reads GAGVSQSPSNKVTEKGKDVELRCDPISGHTALYWYRQSLGQGLEFLIYFQGNSAPDKSGLPSDRFSAERTGGSVSTLTIQRTQQEDSAVYLCASSSPGPYGYTFGSGTRLTVV.

The chain employs TRBV30 and TRBJ2-2, with TRBD2 matching 10 bases. From germline, CDR1 is GTSNPN and CDR2 SVGIG (reference sequence). CDR3 length: 17 residues. Trimming at V came to 4 bases and at J to 3 bases, leaving 11 bases not matched to a gene. CDR3 DNA: TGTGCCTGGAACCGACCGGGACTAGCGCAAGACACCGGGGAGCTGTTTTTT. This gives the protein CAWNRPGLAQDTGELFF.

V is TRBV7-3 and J is TRBJ2-3; TRBD2 matches at 7 bases. CDR3 size: 15 residues. Germline values: CDR1 SGHTA, CDR2 FQGTGA. V lost 10 bases and J lost 2; bases outside the gene matches: 12. DNA of the CDR3: TGTGCCATGAGCCCCCGGGAGGTGAACACAGATACGCAGTATTTT. Its protein product is CAMSPREVNTDTQYF.

This clonotype was detected many times. This chain links TRBV7-6 with TRBJ2-7, with 11 bases lining up with TRBD2. This CDR3 is built from 15 residues. In germline, CDR1 is SGHVS, CDR2 FNYEAQ. J was trimmed by 3 bases and V by 5 bases; bases with no gene match: 6. This CDR3 reads CASSALAGDYYEQYF. The CDR3 nucleotides are TGTGCCAGCAGCGCACTAGCGGGAGATTACTACGAGCAGTACTTC. The full variable domain, in which reference TRBV7-6 and TRBJ2-7 provide the parts outside the CDR3, is GAGVSQSPRYKVTKRGQDVALRCDPISGHVSLYWYRQALGQGPEFLTYFNYEAQQDKSGLPNDRFSAERPEGSISTLTIQRTEQRDSAMYRCASSALAGDYYEQYFGPGTRLTVT.

There are many counts of this clonotype. The rearrangement joins TRBV7-8 to TRBJ2-3; 11 bases agree with TRBD2. V lost 4 bases, J lost 0 bases, and 3 bases stayed unmatched. Germline V gives CDR1 SGHVS, CDR2 FQNEAQ. The CDR3 is 16 amino acids. The CDR3 region has the DNA TGTGCCAGCAGCTCCTGGACTAGCGGGAGCACAGATACGCAGTATTTT. Amino acid sequence: CASSSWTSGSTDTQYF.

This clonotype was seen a few times. The genes are TRBV7-2 and TRBJ2-4; 8 bases are shared with TRBD2. This CDR3 contains 14 residues. Germline V gene data show CDR1 as SGHTA and CDR2 as FQGNSA. Trimming at V came to 3 bases and at J to 5 bases, leaving 3 bases not matched to a gene. The CDR3: CASSFGTRQNIQYF. The CDR3, as DNA: TGTGCCAGCAGCTTTGGGACTAGACAAAACATTCAGTACTTC.

The chain recombines TRBV7-3 with TRBJ2-4; TRBD2 aligns across 7 bases. In germline, CDR1 is SGHTA, CDR2 FQGTGA. The CDR3 runs 16 residues. V was clipped by 5 bases and J by 13 bases; unmatched bases: 20. DNA for the CDR3: TGTGCCAGCAGCCTGGGGGGGGGGTTTGCCAAAGATACGCAGTACTTC. Protein sequence: CASSLGGGFAKDTQYF.

This sequence joins TRBV6-5 and TRBJ1-2; 9 nucleotides line up with TRBD1. The CDR3 is 18 amino acids. CDR1 is MNHEY, CDR2 SVGAGI, per germline. V was clipped by 0 bases and J by 4 bases; unmatched bases: 12. The CDR3 spells CASSYSTQWPGQGYGYTF. In nucleotides, the CDR3 is TGTGCCAGCAGTTACTCCACCCAATGGCCGGGACAGGGCTATGGCTACACCTTC.

The gene calls are TRBV12-3 or TRBV12-4 and TRBJ2-3; D uncertain. The assigned J gene may be wrong: the sequence end matches TRBJ2-2 better. The length of the CDR3 is 13 residues. CDR3 residues: CASRAASTDELFF. Written as DNA, the CDR3 is TGTGCCAGCCGTGCTGCGAGCACAGATGAGCTGTTTTTT.

This clonotype was seen ten or more times. The genes are TRBV6-1 and TRBJ2-2; no clear D. This CDR3 has 14 residues. The germline CDR1 and CDR2 sequences are MNHNS and SASEGT. V was trimmed by 1 base and J by 3 bases, leaving 6 bases between them. The CDR3 protein is CASSEERHTGELFF. CDR3 DNA: TGTGCCAGCAGTGAAGAAAGGCACACCGGGGAGCTGTTTTTT.

The V and J genes are TRBV7-2 and TRBJ2-5, with 12 bases aligning to TRBD2. TRBJ2-7 matches the DNA end more closely, so the J call is doubtful. Germline values: CDR1 SGHTA, CDR2 FQGNSA. CDR3 size: 15 residues. DNA of the CDR3: TGTGCCAGCAGGTCAACTAGCGGGAGGCCCTACGAGCAGTACTTC. This encodes CASRSTSGRPYEQYF.

The CDR3, as DNA: TGTGCCAGCAGCCAGGGCAATAGATACACCTTC. This codes for CASSQGNRYTF. The chain recombines TRBV25-1 with TRBJ1-2; a weak D match, TRBD1 (5 bases). The CDR3 is 11 amino acids. The germline V gene has CDR1 MGHDK and CDR2 SYGVNS. V shed 6 bases and J shed 11 bases, with 13 bases lying between them.

V usage is TRBV6-1 and J usage is TRBJ2-1; 7 positions match TRBD2. The last part of the DNA fits TRBJ2-5 better; the J call may be wrong. The CDR3 covers 14 residues. Germline V gene sequence: CDR1 MNHNS, CDR2 SASEGT. The CDR3 DNA follows: TGTGCCAGCAGGGTGGGAGGGCCATCTAAGACCCAGTACTTC. Its translation is CASRVGGPSKTQYF.

Comment on this clonotype: No conserved phenylalanine or tryptophan is present at the end of the CDR3, so a read error is the likely explanation. The limits of the CDR3 on the DNA are not certain, so only TCRdb's listed CDR3 is given. The chain carries TRBV12-3 or TRBV12-4 and TRBJ2-5; the table's TRBD1 call for D was not verified on the DNA. The CDR3 length is 14 residues, termini included. CDR3 protein: CASSQHRVGETRHS.

This clonotype was seen repeatedly, ten times or more. The gene calls are TRBV7-6 and TRBJ2-5; possibly TRBD2 for D (5 bases). The CDR3 is made up of 14 amino acids. Per the germline V gene, CDR1 is SGHVS and CDR2 is FNYEAQ. The V end lost 5 bases, the J end lost 7 bases, and 17 bases lay between the germline ends. Written as DNA, the CDR3 is TGTGCCAGCAGCGCCCGTAGCGACGAGGGGACCCAGTACTTC. Its translation: CASSARSDEGTQYF.

Judged by abundance, this clonotype is large. This chain links TRBV7-9 with TRBJ2-1; 16 positions agree with TRBD2. The CDR3 loop spans 17 amino acids. Trimming at V came to 5 bases and at J to 7 bases, leaving 8 bases not matched to a gene. CDR1 SEHNR and CDR2 FQNEAQ come from the germline V gene (reference sequence). CDR3 sequence reads: CASSISGTSGRENEQFF. As DNA, the CDR3 is TGTGCCAGCAGCATCTCAGGGACTAGCGGGAGGGAAAATGAGCAGTTCTTC. Looking up the rest from reference TRBV7-9 and TRBJ2-1 gives the full variable domain: DTGVSQNPRHKITKRGQNVTFRCDPISEHNRLYWYRQTLGQGPEFLTYFQNEAQLEKSRLLSDRFSAERPKGSFSTLEIQRTEQGDSAMYLCASSISGTSGRENEQFFGPGTRLTVL.

V usage is TRBV6-1 and J usage is TRBJ2-3, with D possibly TRBD2 on 5 matching bases. Germline V CDR1 and CDR2: MNHNS, SASEGT. Trimming pared 8 bases from V and 3 bases from J, leaving 18 bases between. This CDR3 region has 15 residues. The CDR3 sequence: CASGPSGAITDTQYF. The CDR3 nucleotides read TGTGCCAGCGGGCCGAGCGGAGCCATTACAGATACGCAGTATTTT.

The chain combines TRBV7-2 with TRBJ2-1; 10 positions agree with TRBD2. CDR3 length: 15 amino acids. With V trimmed by 3 bases and J by 9 bases, 8 bases remained unmatched. Germline CDR1 SGHTA, CDR2 FQGNSA. The CDR3 region has the DNA TGTGCCAGCAGCTTGAAAGCGGGAGGGCCGGGTGAGCAGTTCTTC. Residues: CASSLKAGGPGEQFF. The variable domain in full, completed from reference TRBV7-2 and TRBJ2-1, reads GAGVSQSPSNKVTEKGKDVELRCDPISGHTALYWYRQSLGQGLEFLIYFQGNSAPDKSGLPSDRFSAERTGGSVSTLTIQRTQQEDSAVYLCASSLKAGGPGEQFFGPGTRLTVL.

The chain carries TRBV7-2 and TRBJ2-1; D is undetermined. The CDR3 is 12 amino acids. Germline V gene sequence: CDR1 SGHTA, CDR2 FQGNSA. V lost 4 bases, J lost 6 bases, and 7 bases lay in between. CDR3 region: CASSWSVNEQFF. The CDR3 DNA follows: TGTGCCAGCAGCTGGTCGGTCAATGAGCAGTTCTTC.

Concerning this clonotype: No conserved phenylalanine or tryptophan ends this CDR3, so it is likely a read error. The DNA is left out, because the CDR3 cannot be placed on it with certainty; the CDR3 is given as TCRdb lists it. The chain couples TRBV7-2 to TRBJ2-5; the DNA was not compared with TRBD1, the D call given in the table. From germline, CDR1 is SGHTA and CDR2 FQGNSA. From its first to its last residue, the CDR3 has 14 amino acids. The CDR3 region is CASSPTGGKATQHS.

This sequence joins TRBV27 and TRBJ2-3; D gene uncertain. The J call may not be correct, given that the DNA end is closer to TRBJ2-7. Germline CDR1 reads MNHEY; CDR2 reads SMNVEV (reference sequence). The CDR3 runs to 15 residues. The CDR3, as DNA: TGTGCCAGGGGCCTCCAGGCTGTGAGCACAGATACGCAGTACTTC. Translated, it gives CARGLQAVSTDTQYF.